This T cell receptor (beta chain) was profiled in a study of shared clonotypes between healthy human individuals. Notes on the study in general: Clonotypes that were shared across several donors made up around 5% of naive CD4 clonotypes. Clonotypes which were not shared had lower generation probabilities than clonotypes that all four donors shared. At large depth, rarefaction still showed sorted-subset sequencing to be incomplete.

As concerns this clone: Antigen: not known.

The method was immunoSEQ multiplex PCR; TCRdb's version includes in-frame clones alone and lacks a portion of them. This sample has approximately 1.5 million clones; under 99% occur once, and the top ten carry about 0.4%. J lost 5 bases, V lost 2 bases, and 10 bases had no gene match. CDR3 length equals 16 residues. The germline gives CDR1 SGHNT, CDR2 YYREEE (reference sequence). The specimen was naive CD4+ T cells sorted from blood. As to subset: CD45RA+ positively selected. The sequence derives from a man aged 25-45 years in good health. This chain joins TRBV5-4 and TRBJ2-1; 7 nucleotides line up with TRBD1. Written as DNA, the CDR3 is TGTGCCAGCAGCTTTAGTCGACAGGGATACGACAATGAGCAGTTCTTC. Amino acid sequence: CASSFSRQGYDNEQFF.